This entry is about one T cell receptor beta chain. The data originate from a study of T cell changes during pregnancy in multiple sclerosis. This CDR3 is 13 amino acids long. Germline trimming cut 2 bases from V and 6 bases from J; bases unmatched to any gene: 5. Per the germline V gene, CDR1 is SQVTM and CDR2 is ANQGSEA. The repertoire was sequenced with immunoSEQ multiplex PCR; TCRdb's copy has only in-frame clones and lacks some. The table lists tens of thousands of clones, 88% of them singletons. The genes are TRBV29-1 and TRBJ1-2, with 8 nucleotides matching TRBD1. The specimen was CD8+ T cells from peripheral blood mononuclear cells, collected after pregnancy. This TCR derives from a female donor in good health, enrolled as a control in a pregnancy study. The CDR3 is CSVESGDRNGYTF. CDR3 DNA: TGCAGCGTTGAATCGGGGGACAGGAATGGCTACACCTTC.